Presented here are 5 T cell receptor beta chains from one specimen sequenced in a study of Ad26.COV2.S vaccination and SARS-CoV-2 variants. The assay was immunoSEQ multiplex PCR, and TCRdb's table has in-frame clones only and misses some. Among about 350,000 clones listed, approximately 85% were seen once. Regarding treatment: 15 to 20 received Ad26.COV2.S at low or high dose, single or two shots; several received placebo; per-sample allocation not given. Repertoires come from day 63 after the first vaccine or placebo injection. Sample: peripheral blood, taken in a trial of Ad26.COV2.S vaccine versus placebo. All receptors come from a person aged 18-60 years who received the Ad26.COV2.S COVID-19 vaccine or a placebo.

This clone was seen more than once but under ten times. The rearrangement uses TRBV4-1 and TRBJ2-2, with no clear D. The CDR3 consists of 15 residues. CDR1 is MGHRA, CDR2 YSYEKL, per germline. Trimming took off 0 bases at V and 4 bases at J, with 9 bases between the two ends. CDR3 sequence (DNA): TGCGCCAGCAGCCAAGATCAGACGCCCACCGGGGAGCTGTTTTTT. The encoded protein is CASSQDQTPTGELFF.

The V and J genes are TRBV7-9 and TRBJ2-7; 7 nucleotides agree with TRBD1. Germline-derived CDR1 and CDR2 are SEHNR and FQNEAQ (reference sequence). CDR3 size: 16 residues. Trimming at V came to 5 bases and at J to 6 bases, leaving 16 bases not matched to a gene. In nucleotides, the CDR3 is TGTGCCAGCAGCGTAGAGCCGGAGACAGGGCTTGGCGAGCAGTACTTC. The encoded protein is CASSVEPETGLGEQYF.

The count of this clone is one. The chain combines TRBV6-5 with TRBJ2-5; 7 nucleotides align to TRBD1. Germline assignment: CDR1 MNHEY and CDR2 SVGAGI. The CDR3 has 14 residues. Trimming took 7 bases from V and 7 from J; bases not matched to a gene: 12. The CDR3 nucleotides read TGTGCCAGCAACGACAGGGAGAGGATCGGGACCCAGTACTTC. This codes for CASNDRERIGTQYF.

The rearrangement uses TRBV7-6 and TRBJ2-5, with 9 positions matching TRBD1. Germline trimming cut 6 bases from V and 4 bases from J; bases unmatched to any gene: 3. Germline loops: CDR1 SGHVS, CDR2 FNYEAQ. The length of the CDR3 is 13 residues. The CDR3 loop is CASRNRGPETQYF. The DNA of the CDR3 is TGTGCCAGCAGAAACAGGGGGCCAGAGACCCAGTACTTC.

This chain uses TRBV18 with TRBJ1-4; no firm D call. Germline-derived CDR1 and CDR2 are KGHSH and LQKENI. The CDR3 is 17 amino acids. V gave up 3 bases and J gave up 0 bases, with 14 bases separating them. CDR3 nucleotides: TGTGCCAGCTCACCGAGACGGCAACTTGCAACTAATGAAAAACTGTTTTTT. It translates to CASSPRRQLATNEKLFF.